This T cell receptor (beta chain) derives from a study of spatial heterogeneity in lung cancer. Study-wide background: Sequenced were any available follow-up PBMC samples, which had been obtained a median of around 2 years after resection.

TCRdb recomputed calls from the 5' RACE reads with MiXCR, one row per CDR3 protein. The repertoire includes 85,000 to 100,000 distinct CDR3 sequences, 15% to 20% of them detected once, and just over 20% sits in the top ten. Regarding time point: blood at routine non-recurrence follow-up after resection. No cells were sorted before sequencing. The whole RNA sequenced was extracted from tumor, nontumor lung or frozen PBMC. The source material was PBMCs, sampled at follow-up. This receptor was obtained from a male donor with early-stage non-small cell lung cancer.

The CDR3 DNA follows: TGTGCCAGCAGTGAGGAAAACAGGAACACTGAAGCTTTCTTT. Encoded protein: CASSEENRNTEAFF. The chain recombines TRBV6-1 with TRBJ1-1; D uncertain. The CDR3 length is 14 residues. Germline CDR1 is MNHNS and CDR2 is SASEGT. The V gene lost 3 bases and the J gene lost 1 base, with 9 bases spanning the gap.